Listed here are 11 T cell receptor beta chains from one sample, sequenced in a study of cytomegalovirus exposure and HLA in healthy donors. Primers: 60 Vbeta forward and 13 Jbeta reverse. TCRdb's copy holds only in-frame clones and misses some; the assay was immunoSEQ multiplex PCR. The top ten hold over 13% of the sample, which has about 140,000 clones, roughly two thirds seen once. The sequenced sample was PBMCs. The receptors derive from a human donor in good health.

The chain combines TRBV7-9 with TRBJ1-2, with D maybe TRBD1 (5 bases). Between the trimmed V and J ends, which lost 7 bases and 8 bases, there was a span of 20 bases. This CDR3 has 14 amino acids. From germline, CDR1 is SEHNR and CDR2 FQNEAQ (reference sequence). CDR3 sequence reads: CASNRQPARSGYTF. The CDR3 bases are TGTGCCAGCAACCGACAGCCGGCAAGGAGCGGCTACACCTTC. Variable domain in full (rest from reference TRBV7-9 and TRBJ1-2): DTGVSQNPRHKITKRGQNVTFRCDPISEHNRLYWYRQTLGQGPEFLTYFQNEAQLEKSRLLSDRFSAERPKGSFSTLEIQRTEQGDSAMYLCASNRQPARSGYTFGSGTRLTVV.

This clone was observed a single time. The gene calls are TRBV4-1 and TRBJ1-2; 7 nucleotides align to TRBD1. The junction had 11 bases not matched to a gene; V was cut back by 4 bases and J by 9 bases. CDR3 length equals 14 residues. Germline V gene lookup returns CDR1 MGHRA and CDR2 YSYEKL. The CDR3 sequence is CASSPQDRACSYTF. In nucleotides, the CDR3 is TGCGCCAGCAGCCCCCAAGACAGGGCCTGTAGCTACACCTTC.

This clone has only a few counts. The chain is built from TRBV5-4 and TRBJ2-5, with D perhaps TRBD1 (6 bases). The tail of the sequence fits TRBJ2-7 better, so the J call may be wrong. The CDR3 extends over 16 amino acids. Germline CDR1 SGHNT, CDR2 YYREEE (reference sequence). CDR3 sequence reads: CASSLGQGTLSYEQYF. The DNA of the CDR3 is TGTGCCAGCAGCTTGGGCCAGGGGACACTCTCCTACGAGCAGTACTTC.

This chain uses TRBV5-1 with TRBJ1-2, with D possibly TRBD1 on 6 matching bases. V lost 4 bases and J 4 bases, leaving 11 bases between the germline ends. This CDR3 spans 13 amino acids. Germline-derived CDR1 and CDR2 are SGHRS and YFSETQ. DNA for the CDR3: TGCGCCAGCAGCATCGGACAGATCTATGGCTACACCTTC. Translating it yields CASSIGQIYGYTF. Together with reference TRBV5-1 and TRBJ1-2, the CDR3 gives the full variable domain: KAGVTQTPRYLIKTRGQQVTLSCSPISGHRSVSWYQQTPGQGLQFLFEYFSETQRNKGNFPGRFSGRQFSNSRSEMNVSTLELGDSALYLCASSIGQIYGYTFGSGTRLTVV.

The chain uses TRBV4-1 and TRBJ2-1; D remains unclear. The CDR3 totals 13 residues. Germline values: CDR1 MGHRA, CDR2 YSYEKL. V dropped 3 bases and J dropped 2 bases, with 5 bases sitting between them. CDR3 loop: CASSHQTYNEQFF. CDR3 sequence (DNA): TGCGCCAGCAGCCATCAAACCTACAATGAGCAGTTCTTC.

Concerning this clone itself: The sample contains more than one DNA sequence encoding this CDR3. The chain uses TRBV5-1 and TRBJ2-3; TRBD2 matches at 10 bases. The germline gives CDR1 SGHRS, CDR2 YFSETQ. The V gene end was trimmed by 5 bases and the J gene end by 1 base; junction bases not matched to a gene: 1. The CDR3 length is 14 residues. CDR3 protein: CASSLAGGTDTQYF. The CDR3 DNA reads TGCGCCAGCAGTCTAGCGGGAGGCACAGATACGCAGTATTTT.

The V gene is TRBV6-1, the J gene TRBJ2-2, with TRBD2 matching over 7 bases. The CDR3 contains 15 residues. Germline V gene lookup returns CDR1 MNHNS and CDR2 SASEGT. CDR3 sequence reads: CATTSRGGNTGELFF. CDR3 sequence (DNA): TGTGCGACTACCTCCCGCGGGGGGAACACCGGGGAGCTGTTTTTT.

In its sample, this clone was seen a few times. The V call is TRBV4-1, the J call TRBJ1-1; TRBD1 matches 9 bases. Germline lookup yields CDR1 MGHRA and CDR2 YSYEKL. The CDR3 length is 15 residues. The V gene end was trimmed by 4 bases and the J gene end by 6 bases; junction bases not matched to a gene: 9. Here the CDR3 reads CASSPSGTGSAEAFF. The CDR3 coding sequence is TGCGCCAGCAGCCCTTCCGGGACAGGGTCCGCTGAAGCTTTCTTT.

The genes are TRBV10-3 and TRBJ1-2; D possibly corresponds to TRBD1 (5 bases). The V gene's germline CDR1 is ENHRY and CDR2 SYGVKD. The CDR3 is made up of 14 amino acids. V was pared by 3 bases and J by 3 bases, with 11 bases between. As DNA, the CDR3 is TGTGCCATCAGTGATAAGGGGCGTCACTATGGCTACACCTTC. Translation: CAISDKGRHYGYTF.

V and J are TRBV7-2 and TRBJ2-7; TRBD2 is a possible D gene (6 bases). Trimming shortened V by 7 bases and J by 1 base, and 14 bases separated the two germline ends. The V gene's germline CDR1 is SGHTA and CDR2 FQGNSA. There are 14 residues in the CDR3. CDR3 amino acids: CASTPIGRSYEQYF. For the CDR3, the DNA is TGTGCCAGCACCCCCATCGGGAGATCCTACGAGCAGTACTTC.

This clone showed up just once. CDR3 nucleotide sequence: TGCGCCAGCAGCTTGGAACAGGGGGCCACCGGGGAGCTGTTTTTT. The encoded protein is CASSLEQGATGELFF. The J gene is TRBJ2-2, the V gene TRBV5-1, with TRBD1 matching over 9 bases. The CDR3 loop spans 15 amino acids. The germline gives CDR1 SGHRS, CDR2 YFSETQ. Trimming removed 0 bases from V and 4 bases from J; junction bases left unmatched: 1.